This passage covers 3 T cell receptor beta chains from one sample sequenced in a study of beta chain features in type 1 diabetes. Broader study findings: Moderately but significantly shorter TCRB CDR3s were found in Type 1 diabetes patients in all four CD4+ subsets.

Their recognized antigens are unknown. Isolated RNA was reverse transcribed in full, so expressed TCRB transcripts were sequenced. Using immunoSEQ multiplex PCR, the repertoire was profiled, and TCRdb retains in-frame clones only, with some absent. The sample has around 160,000 clones; 9% are singletons. Material for sequencing was central memory CD4+ T cells from blood. The receptors were gathered from a woman aged 25 to 39 with type 1 diabetes.

V is TRBV30 and J is TRBJ2-7; TRBD1 aligns across 10 bases. The germline V gene has CDR1 GTSNPN and CDR2 SVGIG (reference sequence). This CDR3 contains 15 residues. J gave up 6 bases and V 2 bases, and 10 bases lay outside the gene matches. The CDR3 nucleotides read TGTGCCTGGAGTATCACCGGGACAGGGGTCCCCGAGCAGTACTTC. Translation: CAWSITGTGVPEQYF.

The chain recombines TRBV5-4 with TRBJ1-2, with D maybe TRBD1 (5 bases). V lost 0 bases to trimming and J lost 8 bases, with 11 bases between them. The CDR3 spans 13 residues. From germline, CDR1 is SGHNT and CDR2 YYREEE (reference sequence). The CDR3 coding sequence is TGTGCCAGCAGCTTGGCAGGGCTTGGCGGCTACACCTTC. Its translation is CASSLAGLGGYTF.

The chain uses TRBV7-2 and TRBJ2-5; 8 bases match TRBD2. CDR1 is SGHTA and CDR2 is FQGNSA in the germline V gene. J lost 4 bases, V lost 2 bases, and 0 bases had no gene match. The CDR3 contains 13 residues. The CDR3 bases are TGTGCCAGCAGCTTACTAGCGGGAGAGACCCAGTACTTC. Protein product: CASSLLAGETQYF.